One sample yielded the 16 T cell receptor beta chains listed below, sequenced in a study of beta chain features in type 1 diabetes. Investigators reverse transcribed all isolated RNA, so they sequenced expressed TCRB transcripts. TCRdb keeps only in-frame clones here, not all; method: immunoSEQ multiplex PCR. The sample comprises around 500,000 clones, approximately 10% of which are singletons, and about 0.045% rests with the top ten. Sequenced: naive CD4+ T cells from blood. The source is a woman between 18 and 29 years old in good health.

The V and J genes are TRBV18 and TRBJ2-3; a weak D match, TRBD2 (7 bases). This CDR3 contains 16 residues. V lost 3 bases, J lost 9 bases, and 22 bases lay in between. Germline V lookup: CDR1 KGHSH, CDR2 LQKENI. The CDR3 DNA is TGTGCCAGCTCACCCCGCGGGGGCCGTAGCCTTACCACGCAGTATTTT. It codes for CASSPRGGRSLTTQYF.

V gene TRBV19 combines with J gene TRBJ2-3, with a weak D call TRBD2 (5 bases). Germline CDR1 and CDR2: LNHDA and SQIVND (reference sequence). V shed 5 bases and J shed 0 bases, with 21 bases lying between them. The CDR3 loop spans 18 amino acids. The CDR3 here is CASSSRSLASGSTDTQYF. The CDR3 DNA reads as TGTGCCAGTAGTTCCCGATCTCTAGCATCGGGGAGCACAGATACGCAGTATTTT.

There are a few counts of this clone. V gene TRBV15 combines with J gene TRBJ2-3; 10 bases align to TRBD2. The germline V gene encodes CDR1 LNHNV and CDR2 YYDKDF (reference sequence). Trimming removed 5 bases from V and 4 bases from J; junction bases left unmatched: 12. This CDR3 has 17 residues. CDR3 amino acids: CATSGGRLAGVADTQYF. The CDR3 DNA follows: TGTGCCACCAGCGGGGGGAGGCTAGCGGGAGTGGCAGATACGCAGTATTTT.

The chain carries TRBV7-2 and TRBJ2-7; 10 nucleotides match TRBD2. This CDR3 comprises 14 residues. The germline V gene has CDR1 SGHTA and CDR2 FQGNSA. Trimming at V came to 5 bases and at J to 0 bases, leaving 1 base not matched to a gene. The CDR3 sequence: CASSASGGSYEQYV. CDR3 nucleotides: TGTGCCAGCAGCGCTAGCGGGGGCTCCTACGAGCAGTACGTC.

This clone was seen only a few times. The chain has TRBV7-2 and TRBJ2-3; D gene unclear. V gave up 2 bases and J gave up 2 bases, with 11 bases separating them. CDR3 length: 15 residues. Per the germline V gene, CDR1 is SGHTA and CDR2 is FQGNSA. CDR3 coding DNA: TGTGCCAGCAGCTTACAAAGGAGTCCCACAGATACGCAGTATTTT. Its protein is CASSLQRSPTDTQYF.

This clone was counted a few times. The chain carries TRBV7-9 and TRBJ2-3; D perhaps matches TRBD1 (5 bases). Germline assignment: CDR1 SEHNR and CDR2 FQNEAQ (reference sequence). The CDR3 covers 14 residues. V shed 5 bases and J shed 6 bases, with 15 bases lying between them. In DNA, the CDR3 is TGTGCCAGCAGCCCACGTAGGGGCTGGGATACGCAGTATTTT. Its protein product is CASSPRRGWDTQYF.

V is TRBV5-1 and J is TRBJ2-5; D might be TRBD1 (5 bases). The germline V gene encodes CDR1 SGHRS and CDR2 YFSETQ. V lost 0 bases and J lost 2, with 8 bases in between. The CDR3 contains 14 residues. CDR3 amino acids: CASSLAGQQETQYF. CDR3 bases: TGCGCCAGCAGCTTGGCCGGACAACAAGAGACCCAGTACTTC.

The genes are TRBV28 and TRBJ2-7; D unclear. The CDR3 has 15 residues. Germline assignment: CDR1 MDHEN and CDR2 SYDVKM. V lost 4 bases, J lost 2 bases, and 15 bases lay in between. DNA of the CDR3: TGTGCCAGCAGTTCCGCCGGCGTAACAGCCTACGAGCAGTACGTC. Protein: CASSSAGVTAYEQYV.

This clone was observed a handful of times. The chain has TRBV29-1 and TRBJ1-1; tentative D call: TRBD1 (5 bases). Germline V gene lookup returns CDR1 SQVTM and CDR2 ANQGSEA. Trimming cost V 6 bases and J 4 bases, with 12 bases left between them. The CDR3 length is 12 residues. The CDR3 sequence is CSVARGATEAFF. The CDR3, as DNA: TGCAGCGTGGCTCGGGGCGCCACTGAAGCTTTCTTT.

The chain recombines TRBV7-9 with TRBJ2-1, with 7 bases matching TRBD2. Trimming removed 5 bases from V and 6 bases from J; junction bases left unmatched: 10. The CDR3 totals 15 residues. Per the germline V gene, CDR1 is SEHNR and CDR2 is FQNEAQ (reference sequence). CDR3 nucleotide sequence: TGTGCCAGCAGCGCACGGACTAGTCAGCGCAATGAGCAGTTCTTC. The encoded protein is CASSARTSQRNEQFF. Full variable domain (missing parts from reference TRBV7-9 and TRBJ2-1): DTGVSQNPRHKITKRGQNVTFRCDPISEHNRLYWYRQTLGQGPEFLTYFQNEAQLEKSRLLSDRFSAERPKGSFSTLEIQRTEQGDSAMYLCASSARTSQRNEQFFGPGTRLTVL.

This clone turned up a few times. In DNA, the CDR3 is TGTGCCAGCAGCTTAGTACTAGCGGGAGGTACTGAGCAGTTCTTC. Translation gives CASSLVLAGGTEQFF. The chain uses TRBV7-2 and TRBJ2-1, with 12 nucleotides matching TRBD2. The CDR3 sequence is 15 residues long. Per the germline V gene, CDR1 is SGHTA and CDR2 is FQGNSA. Losses at the gene ends were 1 base for V and 9 bases for J; bases not matched to a gene: 4.

V is TRBV7-2 and J is TRBJ1-2; D gene uncertain. Trimming removed 8 bases at V and 1 base at J, with 11 bases between. Germline V gives CDR1 SGHTA, CDR2 FQGNSA. The CDR3 is made up of 13 amino acids. This CDR3 is CASSPVGNYGYTF. The CDR3 DNA reads as TGTGCCAGCTCCCCGGTCGGTAACTATGGCTACACCTTC.

The gene calls are TRBV30 and TRBJ2-7; no firm D call. The germline V gene encodes CDR1 GTSNPN and CDR2 SVGIG (reference sequence). This CDR3 is 14 amino acids long. The V gene lost 5 bases and the J gene lost 0 bases, with 14 bases spanning the gap. CDR3 sequence: CAWGALRISYEQYF. DNA of the CDR3: TGTGCCTGGGGAGCTTTACGGATCTCCTACGAGCAGTACTTC.

This sequence joins TRBV5-4 and TRBJ1-2, with TRBD1 as a possible D gene (6 bases). Trimming shortened V by 2 bases and J by 7 bases, and 21 bases separated the two germline ends. CDR1 and CDR2 (germline): SGHNT, YYREEE (reference sequence). The CDR3 length is 16 residues. Written as DNA, the CDR3 is TGTGCCAGCAGCTTCGCCTTCGCACAGGGCTATCCTGGCTACACCTTC. This translates into CASSFAFAQGYPGYTF.

The table lists this clone with a few counts. The gene calls are TRBV7-9 and TRBJ2-1, with 9 bases identical to TRBD1. Germline-derived CDR1 and CDR2 are SEHNR and FQNEAQ (reference sequence). The CDR3 runs to 14 residues. V lost 5 bases and J lost 6; bases outside the gene matches: 5. CDR3 protein: CASSRQGDSNEQFF. The CDR3 coding sequence is TGTGCCAGCAGCCGACAGGGGGACTCCAATGAGCAGTTCTTC.

V and J are TRBV29-1 and TRBJ2-1; 8 bases line up with TRBD1. Germline lookup yields CDR1 SQVTM and CDR2 ANQGSEA. The CDR3 sequence is 14 residues long. The V and J ends lost 7 bases and 4 bases, in that order; junction bases with no gene match: 9. The CDR3: CSGKCRDRYNEQFF. CDR3 nucleotides: TGCAGCGGAAAATGCCGGGACAGGTACAATGAGCAGTTCTTC.